This TCR beta chain was found in a study of T-cell reconstitution after alpha-beta-depleted transplantation in children. Trimming took off 7 bases at V and 3 bases at J, with 16 bases between the two ends. Germline V gene lookup returns CDR1 SGHVS and CDR2 FQNEAQ. CDR3 size: 14 residues. TCRbeta library construction was performed incorporating unique molecular identifiers. TCRdb used MiXCR to reprocess the PCR reads, holding one entry per CDR3 protein. The sample carries just under 550,000 distinct CDR3 sequences, 15% to 20% recorded once. This TCR came from a human donor who donated a stem cell graft to a child with acute lymphoblastic leukemia. This chain links TRBV7-8 with TRBJ2-7; D is possibly TRBD2 (6 bases). The sequenced sample was PBMCs from the stem cell graft donor, obtained from the stem cell graft. For the CDR3, the DNA is TGTGCCAGCACCAGGGTTGGCGGGGTCTACGAGCAGTACTTC. Translated, it gives CASTRVGGVYEQYF.